These T cell receptor delta chains were read from a single sample in a study of Vγ9Vδ2 T cells in congenital toxoplasmosis. TCRdb re-called the reads through CATT. The sample holds several hundred delta-chain clones, about 50% seen once. Sequenced sample: gamma-delta T cells from blood. These receptors all stem from a child under 10 years old born to a mother with Toxoplasma gondii infection during pregnancy, either congenitally infected or uninfected (not recorded which). The CDR3 runs from the conserved cysteine through the conserved F or W. D genes are given only for firm matches. Size is omitted from some rows. Given values are once, few, many or a class for expanded clones.

.	TRDV1	TRDJ1	hyperexpanded	TGTGCTCTTGGGGAACCAGGGCTAAAACTCATCTTT	CALGEPGLKLIF
TRDD3	TRDV1	TRDJ1	few	TGTGCTCTTGGTCATTTATTTCCTAGGCGTACTGGGGGATATGGTACCGCTAAACTCATCTTT	CALGHLFPRRTGGYGTAKLIF
TRDD3	TRDV2	TRDJ3	.	TGTGCCTGTGACACCGTGGGATACGGGAGCTCATGGGACAACCGACAGATGTTTTTC	CACDTVGYGSSWDNRQMFF
TRDD3	TRAV38-2/DV8	TRDJ1	large	TGTGCTCTTCGAAGATTACGTGGGGGAGACACCGATAAACTCATCTTT	CALRRLRGGDTDKLIF
TRDD3	TRDV2	TRDJ3	hyperexpanded	TGTGCCTGTGACACCGTGGGATACGGGAGCTCCTGGGACACCCGACAGATGTTTTTC	CACDTVGYGSSWDTRQMFF
TRDD3	TRDV3	TRDJ1	hyperexpanded	TGTGCCGCTACTACTGGGGGATACGACACCGATAAACTCATCTTT	CAATTGGYDTDKLIF
TRDD3	TRDV2	TRDJ3	large	TGTGCCTGTGACATACTGGGGGATAAGTTATGGGACACCCGACAGATGTTTTTC	CACDILGDKLWDTRQMFF
.	TRAV36/DV7	TRDJ1	hyperexpanded	TGTGCTGAGGGAGTACTGAACGACAACACCGATAAACTCATCTTT	CAEGVLNDNTDKLIF
.	TRDV2	TRDJ3	few	TGTGCCTGTGACACGGCGGGACCAAGCTCCTGGGAAACCCGACAGATGTTTTTC	CACDTAGPSSWETRQMFF
TRDD3	TRDV1	TRDJ1	large	TGTGCTCTTGGGGAACCACCCGATGAATTCCGCGTACTGGGGGGCAACACCGATAAACTCATCTTT	CALGEPPDEFRVLGGNTDKLIF
TRDD3	TRDV1	TRDJ1	large	TGTGCTCTTGGGGCCCATCGGGCCTGCTTCTGGGGGAGCACCGATAAACTCATCTTT	CALGAHRACFWGSTDKLIF
.	TRDV2	TRDJ1	hyperexpanded	TGTGCCTGTGACACAATTGGGACCGATAAACTCATCTTT	CACDTIGTDKLIF
TRDD3	TRDV2	TRDJ3	large	TGTGCCTGTGACACCGCCTGGGGGATGGTAAGCTCCTGGGACACCCGACAGATGTTTTTC	CACDTAWGMVSSWDTRQMFF
TRDD3	TRDV1	TRDJ4	medium-sized	TGTGCTCTTGGGGAACTCTTCCTACCGATGCTTACTGGGGGATACCACTTCCCCCTGATCTTT	CALGELFLPMLTGGYHFPLIF
.	TRDV2	TRDJ3	hyperexpanded	TGTGCCTGTGACACCTGGGGGGCGCTGAGCTCCTGGGACACCCGACAGATGTTTTTC	CACDTWGALSSWDTRQMFF
TRDD3	TRDV1	TRDJ1	hyperexpanded	TGTGCTCTTGGGGAACTTAGTCTACCCCCCTGGGGGACCGATAAACTCATCTTT	CALGELSLPPWGTDKLIF
.	TRDV1	TRDJ1	large	TGTGCTCTTGGGGAAATCCCCTACATTTGGGGATACACCGATAAACTCATCTTT	CALGEIPYIWGYTDKLIF
.	TRDV2	TRDJ1	large	TGTGCCTGTGACACCTGGGGGACCGATAAACTCATCTTT	CACDTWGTDKLIF
TRDD3	TRDV2	TRDJ3	medium-sized	TGTGCCTGTGACGCTACTGGGGGATACCCGAGCTCCTGGGACACCCGACAGATGTTTTTC	CACDATGGYPSSWDTRQMFF
TRDD3	TRDV2	TRDJ2	large	TGTGCCTGTGACACCTTACTGGGGGATACAAGAACTTTGACAGCACAACTCTTCTTT	CACDTLLGDTRTLTAQLFF
.	TRDV1	TRDJ1	.	TGTGCTCTTGGGGTCTCGCCTTCCTACTTATCCGGGGGATACCGAGACACCGATACACTCATCTTT	CALGVSPSYLSGGYRDTDTLIF
TRDD3	TRDV1	TRDJ1	hyperexpanded	TGTGCTCTTAGTTCCTACCCAAAGTACTGGGGGATACGAGTTAGTAACACCGATAAACTCATCTTT	CALSSYPKYWGIRVSNTDKLIF
.	TRDV2	TRDJ1	.	TGTGCCTGGGACACTCTGGGAGATAGGGGCGATAAACTCATCTTT	CAWDTLGDRGDKLIF
.	TRDV1	TRDJ1	hyperexpanded	TGTGCTCTTGGGGAAATTGCTTTCCCACATATCGACCACCATAAACTCATCTTT	CALGEIAFPHIDHHKLIF
.	TRDV2	TRDJ3	large	TGTGCCTGTGACACCGTACTGAGCTCCTGGGACACCCGACAGATGTTTTTC	CACDTVLSSWDTRQMFF
.	TRDV1	TRDJ1	large	TGTGCTCTTGGGGACCGCCGGGGGACTTCCATTACCGATAAACTCATCTTT	CALGDRRGTSITDKLIF
.	TRDV2	TRDJ3	hyperexpanded	TGTGCCTGTGACACCGTGGGGGGGAGCTCCTGGGACACCCGACAGATGTTTTTC	CACDTVGGSSWDTRQMFF
TRDD3	TRDV1	TRDJ1	large	TGTGCTCTTGGGGGTCCTTCTGAGGGGATACGCCTCATCTTT	CALGGPSEGIRLIF
TRDD3	TRDV1	TRDJ1	large	TGTGCTCTTGGGGAAGTAGGGATCGATCCTCCGACCTGGGGGCACACCGATAAACTCATCTTT	CALGEVGIDPPTWGHTDKLIF
TRDD3	TRDV2	TRDJ2	large	TGTGCCTGTGACACCTGGGGGATAACAGCACAACTCTTCTTT	CACDTWGITAQLFF
.	TRAV38-2/DV8	TRDJ1	large	TGTGCTTATTGGCATGATCACCCAACCGATAAACTCATCTTT	CAYWHDHPTDKLIF
.	TRDV2	TRDJ1	large	TGTGCCTGTGACACCTGGGGATCCACCGATAAACTCATCTTT	CACDTWGSTDKLIF
.	TRDV1	TRDJ1	hyperexpanded	TGTGCTCTTGGGGAACATTGCCCCTTCCACCTTATCTCTGGGGCCCCCTCCACCGATAAACTCATCTTT	CALGEHCPFHLISGAPSTDKLIF
TRDD3	TRDV2	TRDJ1	large	TGTGCCTGTGACGTACTGGGGGATACGGGCGATAAACTCATCTTT	CACDVLGDTGDKLIF
.	TRDV3	TRDJ1	large	TGTGCCTTTCCCTACATGGCCGATAAACTCATCTTT	CAFPYMADKLIF
TRDD3	TRDV1	TRDJ2	large	TGTGCTCTTGGGGACCTTACTGGGGGATCCTCTTTGACAGCACAACTCTTCTTT	CALGDLTGGSSLTAQLFF
TRDD3	TRAV29/DV5	TRDJ1	large	TGTGCAGCAACCATCTTCCTAGTGCGCTGGGGGATACCATACACCGATAAACTCATCTTT	CAATIFLVRWGIPYTDKLIF
TRDD3	TRDV2	TRDJ1	large	TGTGCCTGCTCCCTGGTCGGGGGATACGATAAACTCATCTTT	CACSLVGGYDKLIF
TRDD3	TRDV1	TRDJ2	large	TGTGCTCTTGGGGGTTCCCGACTGGGGGATACCATACTCTTCTTT	CALGGSRLGDTILFF
TRDD3	TRDV2	TRDJ3	large	TGTGCCTGTGACTCCGTACTGGGGGATACGCTTAGCTCCTGGGACACCCGACAGATGTTTTTC	CACDSVLGDTLSSWDTRQMFF
TRDD3	TRDV1	TRDJ1	large	TGTGCTCTTGGGGACTCTCCTACGTTGATGGGTGAGGGTTACTGGGGGGGACGGGATAAACTCATCTTT	CALGDSPTLMGEGYWGGRDKLIF
TRDD3	TRDV1	TRDJ1	large	TGTGCTCTTGGGGCCCATCGGGCCTACTTCTGGGGGAGCACCGATAAACTCATCTTT	CALGAHRAYFWGSTDKLIF
TRDD3	TRDV2	TRDJ1	large	TGTGCCTGTGACACTCTGGGGGATAGGGGCGATAAACTCATCTTT	CACDTLGDRGDKLIF
.	TRDV1	TRDJ1	hyperexpanded	TGTGCTCTTGGGGCCCGCCTTCTCCAACCGACGTACGATAAACTCATCTTT	CALGARLLQPTYDKLIF
.	TRDV3	TRDJ1	large	TGTGCCCTGAGGGATAAGAACACCGATAAACTCATCTTT	CALRDKNTDKLIF
.	TRDV1	TRDJ1	hyperexpanded	TGTGCTCTTGGGGAACTTCCCAGCGAGTCCATTCCTACAAGCTTCGGACTGGGGGCTTACCATCTGTACACCGATAAACTCATCTTT	CALGELPSESIPTSFGLGAYHLYTDKLIF
TRDD2	TRDV1	TRDJ1	large	TGTGCTCTTGGGGAACTTGCCTTCCTACGTGCGGGGGGGTTTTACACCGATAAACTCATCTTT	CALGELAFLRAGGFYTDKLIF
TRDD3	TRDV2	TRDJ1	hyperexpanded	TGTGCCTGTGACACCGCCAACTGGGGGATACGAAGACTCATCTTT	CACDTANWGIRRLIF
TRDD3	TRDV2	TRDJ3	large	TGTGCCTGTGACACTATCGATCGAGGCTTACTGGGGGATACAAGCTCCTGGGACACCCGACAGATGTTTTTC	CACDTIDRGLLGDTSSWDTRQMFF